This record looks at one T cell receptor beta chain sequence and its context. Additional DNA sequences in this sample encode the identical CDR3. These data come from a study of blood T cell repertoires in COVID-19. V lost 3 bases to trimming and J lost 7 bases, with 9 bases between them. The CDR3 has 11 amino acids. CDR1 and CDR2 from the germline V gene are SQVTM and ANQGSEA. TCRdb's table, derived via immunoSEQ multiplex PCR, lists solely in-frame clones and lacks some. The sample holds some 150,000 clones, roughly 89% seen once. This chain connects TRBV29-1 to TRBJ1-2, with D hard to call. The sequence came from a woman between 50 and 59 years old who had been exposed to COVID-19. Sample: PBMCs or T cells enriched from blood (not recorded which). DNA for the CDR3: TGCAGCGTTGAGTCGGGTTCTGGCTACACCTTC. This codes for CSVESGSGYTF.